Listed here is a single T cell receptor (beta chain). Antigen unknown. This record belongs to a study of cytomegalovirus exposure and HLA in healthy donors. For the study at large: Around 80 million unique TCRs from HLA-typed donors were held in an early data release. Whole-study results and caveats: DRB1 had the most TCR associations and HLA-C the fewest, a later analysis found, with rates varying by HLA locus. Fewer N-insertions than the approximately 700-donor mean were reportedly shown by an Asian-associated ancestry cluster in a later analysis. Later analysis demonstrated an association between a missense DCLRE1C variant and TCR beta V- and J-gene trimming.

Use of 60 Vbeta and 13 Jbeta primers characterized the PCR. The repertoire was sequenced with immunoSEQ multiplex PCR; TCRdb's copy has only in-frame clones and lacks some. The sample includes around 190,000 clones, 75% to 90% of them seen just once. The CDR3 has 10 amino acids. Per the germline V gene, CDR1 is SNHLY and CDR2 is FYNNEI. Trimming stripped 10 bases from V and 7 bases from J, with 10 bases between. Sequencing was performed on PBMCs. This TCR derives from a woman in her 30s in good health and CMV-seronegative. The V gene is TRBV2, the J gene TRBJ1-2; D might be TRBD1 (6 bases). The CDR3 spells CATTGSGYTF. The CDR3 DNA reads as TGTGCCACCACAGGGTCTGGCTACACCTTC.